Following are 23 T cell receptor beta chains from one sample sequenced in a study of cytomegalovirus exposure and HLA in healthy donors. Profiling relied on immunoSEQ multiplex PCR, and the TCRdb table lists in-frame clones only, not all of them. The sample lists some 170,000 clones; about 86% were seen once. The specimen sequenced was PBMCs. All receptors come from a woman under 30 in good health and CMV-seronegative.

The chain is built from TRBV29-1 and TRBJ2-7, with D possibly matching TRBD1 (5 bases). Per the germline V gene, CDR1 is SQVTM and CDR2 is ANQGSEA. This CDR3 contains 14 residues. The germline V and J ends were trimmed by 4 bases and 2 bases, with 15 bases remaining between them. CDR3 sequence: CSVVYAKGAYEQYF. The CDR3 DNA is TGCAGCGTTGTGTACGCGAAAGGGGCCTACGAGCAGTACTTC.

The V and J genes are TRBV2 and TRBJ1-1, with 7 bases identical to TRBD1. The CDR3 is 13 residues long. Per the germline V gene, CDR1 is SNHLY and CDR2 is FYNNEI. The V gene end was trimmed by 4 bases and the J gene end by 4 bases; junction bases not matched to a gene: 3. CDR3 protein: CASSGDRVTEAFF. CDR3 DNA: TGTGCCAGCAGTGGAGACAGGGTCACTGAAGCTTTCTTT.

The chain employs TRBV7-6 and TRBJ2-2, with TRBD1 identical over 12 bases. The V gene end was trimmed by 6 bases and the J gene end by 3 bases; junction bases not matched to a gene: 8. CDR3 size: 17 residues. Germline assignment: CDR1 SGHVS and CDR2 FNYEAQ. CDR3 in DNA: TGTGCCAGCAGTCGAGCGGGACAGGGGGCCCACACCGGGGAGCTGTTTTTT. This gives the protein CASSRAGQGAHTGELFF.

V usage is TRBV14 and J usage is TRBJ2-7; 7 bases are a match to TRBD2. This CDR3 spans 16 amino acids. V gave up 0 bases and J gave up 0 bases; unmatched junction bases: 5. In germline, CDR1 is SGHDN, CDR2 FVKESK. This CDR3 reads CASSQDGGSRSYEQYF. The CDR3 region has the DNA TGTGCCAGCAGCCAAGATGGCGGGAGTCGCTCCTACGAGCAGTACTTC.

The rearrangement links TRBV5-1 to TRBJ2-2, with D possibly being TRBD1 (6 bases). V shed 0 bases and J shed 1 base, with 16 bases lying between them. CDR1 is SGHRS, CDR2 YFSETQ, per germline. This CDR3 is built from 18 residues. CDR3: CASSLVVRGRWNTGELFF. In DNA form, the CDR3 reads TGCGCCAGCAGCTTGGTCGTCAGGGGAAGATGGAACACCGGGGAGCTGTTTTTT.

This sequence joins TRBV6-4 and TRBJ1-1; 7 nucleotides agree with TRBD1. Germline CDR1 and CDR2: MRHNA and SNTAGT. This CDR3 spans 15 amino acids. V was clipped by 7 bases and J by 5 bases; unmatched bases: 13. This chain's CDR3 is CASTKGSGGWTEAFF. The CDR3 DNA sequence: TGTGCCAGCACCAAGGGGTCAGGGGGGTGGACTGAAGCTTTCTTT.

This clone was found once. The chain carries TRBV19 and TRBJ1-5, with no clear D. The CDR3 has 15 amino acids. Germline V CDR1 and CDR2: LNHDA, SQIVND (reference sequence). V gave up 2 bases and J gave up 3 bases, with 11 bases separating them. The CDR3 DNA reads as TGTGCCAGTAGTATAAGGATGGGCTCCAATCAGCCCCAGCATTTT. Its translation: CASSIRMGSNQPQHF.

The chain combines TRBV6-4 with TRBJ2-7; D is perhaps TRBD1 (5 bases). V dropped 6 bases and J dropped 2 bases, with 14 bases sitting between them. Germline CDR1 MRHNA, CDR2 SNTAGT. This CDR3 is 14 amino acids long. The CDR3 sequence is CASSEAGLPYEQYF. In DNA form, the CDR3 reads TGTGCCAGCAGCGAGGCAGGGCTTCCCTACGAGCAGTACTTC.

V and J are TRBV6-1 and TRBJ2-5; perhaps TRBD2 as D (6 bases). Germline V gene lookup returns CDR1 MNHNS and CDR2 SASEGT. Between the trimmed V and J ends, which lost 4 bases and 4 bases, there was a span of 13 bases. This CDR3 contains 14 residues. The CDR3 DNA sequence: TGTGCCAGCAGTGGGTTGGAGGGATTAGAGACCCAGTACTTC. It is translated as CASSGLEGLETQYF.

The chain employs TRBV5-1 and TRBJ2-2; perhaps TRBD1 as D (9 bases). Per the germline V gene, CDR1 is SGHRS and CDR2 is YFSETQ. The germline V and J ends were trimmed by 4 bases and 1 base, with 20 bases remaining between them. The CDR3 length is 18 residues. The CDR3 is CASSPLADRGLNTGELFF. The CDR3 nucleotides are TGCGCCAGCAGCCCACTAGCGGACAGGGGCTTGAACACCGGGGAGCTGTTTTTT.

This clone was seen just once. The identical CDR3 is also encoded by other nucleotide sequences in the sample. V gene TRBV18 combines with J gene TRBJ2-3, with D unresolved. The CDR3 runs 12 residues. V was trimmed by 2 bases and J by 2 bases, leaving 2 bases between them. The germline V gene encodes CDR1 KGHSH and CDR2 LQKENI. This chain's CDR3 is CASSPYTDTQYF. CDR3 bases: TGTGCCAGCTCACCATACACAGATACGCAGTATTTT.

The CDR3 DNA reads as TGTGCCAGCAGCCCACGCGCCGGGACAGGGGCCTTATATGGCTACACCTTC. This translates into CASSPRAGTGALYGYTF. The chain joins TRBV7-2 to TRBJ1-2; 10 positions agree with TRBD1. The V gene's germline CDR1 is SGHTA and CDR2 FQGNSA. The CDR3 has 17 amino acids. After removal of 5 bases from V and 5 bases from J, the junction contained 14 bases not matched to a gene.

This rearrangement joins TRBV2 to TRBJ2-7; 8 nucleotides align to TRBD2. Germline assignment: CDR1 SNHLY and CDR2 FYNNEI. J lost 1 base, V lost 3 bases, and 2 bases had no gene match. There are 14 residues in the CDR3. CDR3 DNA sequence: TGTGCCAGCAGTGACTTAGCGGGATCCTACGAGCAGTACTTC. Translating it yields CASSDLAGSYEQYF.

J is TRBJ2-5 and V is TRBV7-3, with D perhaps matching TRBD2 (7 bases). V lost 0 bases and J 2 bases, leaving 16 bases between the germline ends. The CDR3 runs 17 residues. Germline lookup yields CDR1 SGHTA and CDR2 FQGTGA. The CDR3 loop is CASSLTSGRGPQETQYF. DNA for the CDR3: TGTGCCAGCAGCTTAACGTCGGGGCGGGGGCCACAAGAGACCCAGTACTTC.

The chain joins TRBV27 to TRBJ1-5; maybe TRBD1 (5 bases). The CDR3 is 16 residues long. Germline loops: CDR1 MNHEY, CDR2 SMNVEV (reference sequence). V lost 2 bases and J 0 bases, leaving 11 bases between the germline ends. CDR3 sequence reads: CASSLRGGYSNQPQHF. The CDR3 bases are TGTGCCAGCAGTTTACGGGGGGGGTATAGCAATCAGCCCCAGCATTTT.

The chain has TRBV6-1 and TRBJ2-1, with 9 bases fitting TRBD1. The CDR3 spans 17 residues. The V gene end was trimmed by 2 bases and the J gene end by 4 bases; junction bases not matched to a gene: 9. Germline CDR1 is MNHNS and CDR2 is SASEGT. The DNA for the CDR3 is TGTGCCAGCAGTGAATCGTATATCGGGACAGGGTACAATGAGCAGTTCTTC. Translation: CASSESYIGTGYNEQFF.

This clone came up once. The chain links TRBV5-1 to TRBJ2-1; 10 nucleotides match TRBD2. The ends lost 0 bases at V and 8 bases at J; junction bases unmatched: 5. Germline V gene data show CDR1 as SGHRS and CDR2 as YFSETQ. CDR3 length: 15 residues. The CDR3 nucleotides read TGCGCCAGCAGCTTGGAACTAGCGGGATGGTATGAGCAGTTCTTC. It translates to CASSLELAGWYEQFF.

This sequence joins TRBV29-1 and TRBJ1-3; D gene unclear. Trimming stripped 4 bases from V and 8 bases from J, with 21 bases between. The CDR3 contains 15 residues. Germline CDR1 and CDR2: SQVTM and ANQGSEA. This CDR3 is CSVVTGLQTRDTIYF. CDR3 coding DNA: TGCAGCGTTGTAACCGGACTCCAAACGCGCGACACCATATATTTT.

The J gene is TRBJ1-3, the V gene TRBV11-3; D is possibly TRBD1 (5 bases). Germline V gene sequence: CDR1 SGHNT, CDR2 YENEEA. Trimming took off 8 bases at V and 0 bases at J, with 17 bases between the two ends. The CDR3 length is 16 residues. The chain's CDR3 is CASARGEANSGNTIYF. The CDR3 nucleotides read TGTGCCAGCGCTCGAGGGGAGGCCAACTCTGGAAACACCATATATTTT.

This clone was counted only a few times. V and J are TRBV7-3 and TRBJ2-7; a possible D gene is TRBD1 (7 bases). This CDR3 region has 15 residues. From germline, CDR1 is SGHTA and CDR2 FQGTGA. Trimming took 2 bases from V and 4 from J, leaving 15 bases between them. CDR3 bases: TGTGCCAGCAGCTTAGCTGGGGGGACAGCATACGAGCAGTACTTC. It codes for CASSLAGGTAYEQYF.

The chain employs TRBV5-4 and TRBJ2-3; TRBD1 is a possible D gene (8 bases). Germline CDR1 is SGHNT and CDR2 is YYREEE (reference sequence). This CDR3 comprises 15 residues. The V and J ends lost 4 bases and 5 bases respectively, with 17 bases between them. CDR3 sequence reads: CASSPWTGRGDTQYF. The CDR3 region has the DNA TGTGCCAGCAGCCCCTGGACAGGGAGGGGAGATACGCAGTATTTT.

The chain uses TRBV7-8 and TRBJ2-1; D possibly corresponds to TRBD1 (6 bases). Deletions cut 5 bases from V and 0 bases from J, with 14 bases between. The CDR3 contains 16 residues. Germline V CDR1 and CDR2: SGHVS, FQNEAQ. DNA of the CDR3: TGTGCCAGCAGCCAGGGGTACGGCGCCTCCTACAATGAGCAGTTCTTC. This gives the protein CASSQGYGASYNEQFF.

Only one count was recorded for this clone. The CDR3 DNA reads TGTGCCAGCAGCCCTACTCCAAGCTCTGGAAACACCATATATTTT. Residues: CASSPTPSSGNTIYF. The genes are TRBV27 and TRBJ1-3; D gene ambiguous. The germline CDR1 and CDR2 sequences are MNHEY and SMNVEV (reference sequence). V was shortened by 6 bases and J by 0 bases, with 12 bases between the two germline ends. The CDR3 loop spans 15 amino acids.